This T cell receptor (beta chain) derives from a study of blood T cells in healthy people across ages. Next came a second PCR, run for about 6 to 12 cycles, which used a sample-barcoded 5' primer along with a J-beta primer mix. TCRdb passed the 5' RACE reads through MiXCR, listing each CDR3 protein once. The profile shows roughly 1,100,000 distinct CDR3 sequences, around 25% of them singletons. CDR3 length: 11 residues. Germline V lookup: CDR1 MNHGY, CDR2 SAAAGT. The same sample was also used in a study of T cells of mothers and their children.

Material for sequencing was blood. The sequence came from a girl aged 2-9 years in good health. J is TRBJ2-5 and V is TRBV6-8; no clear D gene. The end of the DNA aligns better with TRBJ2-7, so the J call may be wrong. CDR3 residues: CASRVPYEQYF. The CDR3 coding sequence is TGTGCCAGCAGAGTACCGTACGAGCAGTACTTC.